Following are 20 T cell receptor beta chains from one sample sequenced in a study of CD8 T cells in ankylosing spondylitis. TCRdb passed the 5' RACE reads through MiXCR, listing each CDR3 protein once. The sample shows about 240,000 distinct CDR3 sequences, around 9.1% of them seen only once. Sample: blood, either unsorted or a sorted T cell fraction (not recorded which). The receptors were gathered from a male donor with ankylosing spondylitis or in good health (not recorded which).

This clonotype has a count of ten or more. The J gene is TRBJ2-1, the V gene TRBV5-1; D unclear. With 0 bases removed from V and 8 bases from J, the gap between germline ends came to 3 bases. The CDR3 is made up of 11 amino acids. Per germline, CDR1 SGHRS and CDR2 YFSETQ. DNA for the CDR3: TGCGCCAGCAGCTTGGATTATGAGCAGTTCTTC. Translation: CASSLDYEQFF.

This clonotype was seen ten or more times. The CDR3 DNA follows: TGCAGTGCTAGAGAACGGCTAGCGGCTACAGATACGCAGTATTTT. Translated: CSARERLAATDTQYF. This chain links TRBV20-1 with TRBJ2-3; 7 bases agree with TRBD2. The trim removed 0 bases at V and 3 bases at J, leaving 6 bases unmatched. CDR1 is DFQATT, CDR2 SNEGSKA, per germline (reference sequence). The CDR3 runs 15 residues.

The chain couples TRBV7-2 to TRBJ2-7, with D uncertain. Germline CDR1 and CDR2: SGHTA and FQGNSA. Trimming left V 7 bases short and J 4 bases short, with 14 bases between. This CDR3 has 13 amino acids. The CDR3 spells CASTEPPVYEQYF. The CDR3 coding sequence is TGTGCCAGCACCGAACCACCAGTTTACGAGCAGTACTTC.

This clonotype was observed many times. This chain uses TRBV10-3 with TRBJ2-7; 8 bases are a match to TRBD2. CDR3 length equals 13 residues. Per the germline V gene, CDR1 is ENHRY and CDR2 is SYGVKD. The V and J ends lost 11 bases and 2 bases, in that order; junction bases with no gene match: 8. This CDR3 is CAAKGAGAYEQYF. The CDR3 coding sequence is TGTGCCGCCAAAGGAGCGGGAGCCTACGAGCAGTACTTC.

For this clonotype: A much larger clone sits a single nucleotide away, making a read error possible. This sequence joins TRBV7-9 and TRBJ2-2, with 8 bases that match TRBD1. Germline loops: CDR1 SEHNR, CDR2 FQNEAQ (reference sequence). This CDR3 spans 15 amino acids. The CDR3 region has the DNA TGTGCCAGCAGCCCCCTAGGACAGGGTTCCGGGGAGGTGTTTTTT. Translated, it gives CASSPLGQGSGEVFF.

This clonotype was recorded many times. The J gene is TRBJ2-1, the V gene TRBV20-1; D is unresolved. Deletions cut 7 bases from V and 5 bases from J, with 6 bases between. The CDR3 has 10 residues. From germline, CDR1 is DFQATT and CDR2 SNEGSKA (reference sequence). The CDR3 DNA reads TGCAGTGGCGGAAACAATGAGCAGTTCTTC. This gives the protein CSGGNNEQFF.

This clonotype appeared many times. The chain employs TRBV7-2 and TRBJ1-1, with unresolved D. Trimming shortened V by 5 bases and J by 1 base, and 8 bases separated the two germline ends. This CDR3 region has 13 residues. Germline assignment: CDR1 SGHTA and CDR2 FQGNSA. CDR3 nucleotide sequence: TGTGCCAGCAGCATCGTAAGGAACACTGAAGCTTTCTTT. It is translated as CASSIVRNTEAFF.

The CDR3 loop reads CATGTGGYEQYF. In nucleotides, the CDR3 is TGTGCCACCGGGACAGGGGGCTACGAGCAGTACTTC. The V gene is TRBV24-1, the J gene TRBJ2-7, with 11 bases that match TRBD1. V was pared by 9 bases and J by 3 bases, with 0 bases of the junction left unmatched. The length of the CDR3 is 12 residues. Germline values: CDR1 KGHDR, CDR2 SFDVKD.

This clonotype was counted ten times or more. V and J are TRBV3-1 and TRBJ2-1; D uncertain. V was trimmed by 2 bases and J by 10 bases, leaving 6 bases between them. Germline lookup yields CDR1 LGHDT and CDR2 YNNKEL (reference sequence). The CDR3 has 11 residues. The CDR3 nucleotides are TGTGCCAGCAGCCAACTACAGGAGCAGTTCTTC. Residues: CASSQLQEQFF.

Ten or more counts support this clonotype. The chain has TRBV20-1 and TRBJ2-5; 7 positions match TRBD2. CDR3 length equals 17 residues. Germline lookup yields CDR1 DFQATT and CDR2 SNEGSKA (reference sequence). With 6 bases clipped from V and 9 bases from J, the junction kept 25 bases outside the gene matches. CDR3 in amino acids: CSAPLISSGPLRTAQYF. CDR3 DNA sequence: TGCAGTGCCCCCCTCATCTCTAGCGGTCCCCTCCGGACGGCCCAGTACTTC.

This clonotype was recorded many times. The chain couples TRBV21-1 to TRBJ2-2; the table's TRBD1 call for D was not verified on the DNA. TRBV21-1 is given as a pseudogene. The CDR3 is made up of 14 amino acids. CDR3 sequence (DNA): TGTGCCAGCAACGACAGGGATAACACCGGGGAGCTGTTTTTT. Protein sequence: CASNDRDNTGELFF.

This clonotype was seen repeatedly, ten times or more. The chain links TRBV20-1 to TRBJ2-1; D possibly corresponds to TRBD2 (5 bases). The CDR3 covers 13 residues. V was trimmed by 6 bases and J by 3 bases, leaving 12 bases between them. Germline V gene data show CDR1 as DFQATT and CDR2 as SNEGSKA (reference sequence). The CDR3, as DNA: TGCAGTGCGCCTAGCCGCAACTACAATGAGCAGTTCTTC. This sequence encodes CSAPSRNYNEQFF.

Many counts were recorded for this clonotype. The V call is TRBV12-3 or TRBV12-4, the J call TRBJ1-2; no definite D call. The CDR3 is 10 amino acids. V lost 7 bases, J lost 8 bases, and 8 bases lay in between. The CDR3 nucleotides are TGTGCCAGCATCCTAGCCGGCTACACCTTC. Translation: CASILAGYTF.

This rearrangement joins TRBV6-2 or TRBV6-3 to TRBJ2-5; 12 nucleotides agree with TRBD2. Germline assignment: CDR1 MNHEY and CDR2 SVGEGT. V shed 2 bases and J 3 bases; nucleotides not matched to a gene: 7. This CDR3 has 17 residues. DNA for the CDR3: TGTGCCAGCAGTTACCCGACTAGCGGGGGAGTTAAAGAGACCCAGTACTTC. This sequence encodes CASSYPTSGGVKETQYF.

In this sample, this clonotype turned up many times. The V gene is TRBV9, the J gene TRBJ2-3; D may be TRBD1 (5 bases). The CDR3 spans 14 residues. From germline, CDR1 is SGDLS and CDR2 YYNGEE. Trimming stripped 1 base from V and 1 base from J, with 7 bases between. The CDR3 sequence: CASSVQGGTDTQYF. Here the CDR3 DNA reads TGTGCCAGCAGCGTACAGGGCGGCACAGATACGCAGTATTTT.

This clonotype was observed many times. CDR3 sequence (DNA): TGTGCCAGCAGTTCTCAAACAGGGCTAGCCAAAAACATTCAGTACTTC. Translation gives CASSSQTGLAKNIQYF. This chain links TRBV7-2 with TRBJ2-4; possible D gene TRBD1, 6 bases. The CDR3 extends over 16 amino acids. Germline CDR1 and CDR2: SGHTA and FQGNSA. Trimming removed 6 bases from V and 0 bases from J, with 15 bases in between.

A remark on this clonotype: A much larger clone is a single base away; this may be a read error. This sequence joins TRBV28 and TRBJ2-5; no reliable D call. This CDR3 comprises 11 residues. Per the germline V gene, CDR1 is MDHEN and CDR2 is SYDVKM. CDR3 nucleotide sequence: TGTGCCATCAGTCCCCAAGAGGCCCAGTACTTC. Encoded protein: CAISPQEAQYF.

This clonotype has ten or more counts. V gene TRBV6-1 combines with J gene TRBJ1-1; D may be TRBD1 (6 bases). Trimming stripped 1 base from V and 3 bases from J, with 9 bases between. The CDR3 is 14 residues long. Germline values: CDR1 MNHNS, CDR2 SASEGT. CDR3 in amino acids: CASSEGRGDTEAFF. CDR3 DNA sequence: TGTGCCAGCAGTGAAGGCAGGGGTGACACTGAAGCTTTCTTT.

CDR3 DNA sequence: TGTGCCGGGGGGGGGGGTGAAAGGTCCCAAGCTTTCTTT. It codes for CAGGGGERSQAFF. This rearrangement joins TRBV6-5 to TRBJ1-1; perhaps TRBD1 as D (5 bases). The CDR3 totals 13 residues. The ends were cut back, 11 bases at V and 9 bases at J, with 22 bases in the middle. Germline V gene sequence: CDR1 MNHEY, CDR2 SVGAGI.

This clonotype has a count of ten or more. Here the CDR3 DNA reads TGTGCCAGCAGCTCGAATATGCAGGATAACTACAATGAGCAGTTCTTC. Its protein product is CASSSNMQDNYNEQFF. This rearrangement joins TRBV7-9 to TRBJ2-1; D unclear. Trimming removed 4 bases from V and 3 bases from J, with 16 bases in between. This CDR3 spans 16 amino acids. Germline loops: CDR1 SEHNR, CDR2 FQNEAQ (reference sequence).